This note documents a single T cell receptor (beta chain) sequence. This receptor's antigen is unknown. No quality values exist for individual bases; no much larger clone is one base distant. The data derive from a study of immune cell composition in non-small cell lung cancer (dated by TCRdb to the late 2010s). Background for the entire study: Histologic subtype, mainly lung adenocarcinoma or squamous cell carcinoma, was assigned on the basis of H&E together with p63, CK5, Napsin A and TTF-1 immunohistochemistry. TCR-beta sequencing from Adaptive Biotechnologies was done on a few dozen paired sets of NSCLC tumour and non-adjacent lung specimens and on approximately 28 tumour-only specimens. The subtype comparisons left out a handful of tumour specimens with TCR-beta data because those specimens were rare histological subtypes. In supplementary cohort #1, which comprised 9 to 10 lung adenocarcinoma cases, paired tumour/lung TCR-beta sequencing was performed and TIL populations were generated so that tumour reactivity could be assessed. The research as a whole found: Nearly half of NSCLC cases had tumour-associated clones >0.5%, found in 33% of adenocarcinomas compared with approximately 77% of squamous carcinomas. Only ten or so cases were included in the reactivity cohort, and sequence sharing between tumour-reactive clones and the dominant in vivo tumour-associated clones was not shown. No significant correlation was found between smoking pack-years and tumour TCR-beta clonality. Compared with lung adenocarcinoma tumours, lung squamous cell carcinoma showed significantly higher Top 10 clone scores and productive clonality. Across 10 or so adenocarcinoma cases, the maximal tumour-associated clone frequency showed a strong correlation with TIL tumour reactivity, but overall clonality showed no such correlation.

A two-step multiplex PCR was used to amplify TCR-beta CDR3 regions from genomic DNA, and Illumina-compatible adaptors were added in the second step. TCR-beta immunosequencing was performed on an Illumina platform as a commercial immunoSEQ service. The study's own analysis went as follows. Repertoires were described by productive clonality and by Top 10 Clones, which is the percentage of T-cell templates coming from the ten most frequent sequences. Productive clonality ranged from 0 to 1, with 1 indicating a monoclonal population. Sequences comprising at least 0.1% of tumour T-cell templates but absent from matched non-adjacent lung were defined as tumour-associated clones and were identified via log10 scatter plots. Student's t-tests were used for two-group comparisons, ANOVA for comparisons across stages, and linear regression for relationships, with analyses done in GraphPad Prism7 and R. Imported from immuneACCESS, the table was reduced by TCRdb to in-frame sequences with V and J called. These copies leave out some clones; in studies compared against another copy, an unresolved V gene accounts for under half, and the cause of the remainder is not known. That table furnishes V, J and clone size, whereas the DNA furnished D and trimming. This sample holds approximately 11,000 clones; around 64% were observed only once. Roughly 18% of the sample is taken by the ten largest.

Genomic DNA was isolated with the QIAamp DNA kit from frozen aliquots of single-cell suspensions that had not been sorted. Tumour samples were surgically resected non-small cell lung cancer tissue. Tissues arrived within 2 hours of resection and were immediately processed into single-cell suspensions. Tissue was mechanically dissociated and enzymatically digested with DNase I, collagenase I and hyaluronidase for roughly 30 minutes at 37 °C, then filtered and RBC-lysed. The CDR3 covers 15 residues, taking in both the cysteine and the phenylalanine. Here the CDR3 DNA is all that survives: 45 bases in frame from base 1. V is trimmed back by 4 bases and J by 4 bases, and the junction contains 8 bases that no gene match accounts for. According to the germline V gene, CDR1 reads SGDLS and CDR2 reads YYNGEE.

This receptor was identified in a human donor with non-small cell lung cancer. The chain is made from TRBV9 and TRBJ2-3, with 8 bases matching TRBD2. Sequenced material: lung tumor tissue. The nucleotide sequence is TGTGCCAGCAGCCCCGCCCCCGGGGGGGCAGATACGCAGTATTTT. Translated, it reads CASSPAPGGADTQYF.